This T cell receptor beta chain was observed in a study of spatial heterogeneity in lung cancer. Concerning this clonotype itself: Its antigen is unidentified.

The time point is: sample taken at primary tumor resection. Every TCR cDNA molecule bore its own unique molecular identifier. TCRdb analysed the 5' RACE reads with MiXCR anew, one entry per CDR3 protein. The sample consists of about 9,600 distinct CDR3 sequences, 5.5% to 7.5% of them appearing once. Study-wide results and caveats: Mutation tallies in tumors tracked expanded intratumoral alpha and beta TCR counts.

The CDR3 runs to 13 residues. CDR1 is KGHDR, CDR2 SFDVKD, per germline. Trimming took off 9 bases at V and 5 bases at J, with 13 bases between the two ends. This chain joins TRBV24-1 and TRBJ2-1; D possibly matches TRBD1 or TRBD2 (5 bases each). Sequencing was performed on lung tumor tissue, taken at surgery. This clonotype originated in a female donor with early-stage non-small cell lung cancer. The CDR3 here is CATRGPTNNEQFF. DNA for the CDR3: TGTGCCACCCGGGGACCTACAAACAATGAGCAGTTCTTC.